The entry below gives a single T cell receptor beta chain sequence along with its context. The CDR3 is 16 amino acids. V gave up 6 bases and J gave up 7 bases; unmatched junction bases: 13. In the original analysis: Estimation of nucleated cell counts relied on the amplification of reference gene primers. The repertoire was sequenced with immunoSEQ multiplex PCR; TCRdb's copy has only in-frame clones and lacks some. D and trimming were read from the DNA, whereas the V and J calls and clone size are those reported in that table. This table has 150,000 to 200,000 clones, about 81% appearing once. The source of the sample is a study of blood T cell repertoires in COVID-19. Background on the study: There were acute and convalescent COVID-19 samples, and they came from the United States, Italy and Spain. Nucleic acid was either cDNA or gDNA, and it came from T cells, B-cell-depleted T cells, or PBMCs.

The chain couples TRBV23-1 to TRBJ2-1, with TRBD2 matching over 9 bases. TRBV23-1 is an open reading frame whose function is uncertain. The source material was peripheral blood. The source is a man aged 55 to 70 with active or convalescent COVID-19. Here the CDR3 DNA reads TGCGCCAGCAGCCGGGACAGACTTAGCGGGAGAAATGAGCAGTTCTTC. Protein sequence: CASSRDRLSGRNEQFF.